This TCR beta chain derives from a study of blood T cell repertoires in COVID-19. The wider study: Samples taken during acute and convalescent COVID-19 were collected in the United States, Italy and Spain. Nucleic acid was either cDNA or gDNA, and it came from T cells, B-cell-depleted T cells, or PBMCs.

In the original analysis: Reference gene primer amplification in the assay estimated nucleated cell counts. Measured with immunoSEQ multiplex PCR; TCRdb has only the in-frame clones, and not every one. That table furnishes V, J and clone size, whereas the DNA furnished D and trimming. This table has 75,000 to 100,000 clones, approximately 87% appearing once. With 5 bases clipped from V and 5 bases from J, the junction kept 4 bases outside the gene matches. The CDR3 spans 14 residues. The germline V gene has CDR1 SGHDT and CDR2 YYEEEE. The genes are TRBV5-6 and TRBJ1-5, with 10 nucleotides matching TRBD1. The sequenced sample was peripheral blood. The receptor was derived from a human donor in a cohort sampled during active COVID-19. The CDR3 loop is CASSAGTGDQPQHF. In DNA, the CDR3 is TGTGCCAGCAGTGCTGGGACAGGGGATCAGCCCCAGCATTTT.